This T cell receptor beta chain appears in the sequencing data of a study of Ad26.COV2.S vaccination and SARS-CoV-2 variants. Study-level results: Reports say spike-specific CD8+ and CD4+ T cell responses covered substantial breadth after vaccination.

As concerns this clone: No antigen is known for it.

Here immunoSEQ multiplex PCR was the method, and the copy in TCRdb shows in-frame clones only, minus some. Of approximately 400,000 clones in the sample, about 83% were seen once. V was shortened by 4 bases and J by 0 bases, with 13 bases between the two germline ends. This CDR3 contains 15 residues. Germline assignment: CDR1 MGHRA and CDR2 YSYEKL. The treatment denotes: some 20 received Ad26.COV2.S at low or high dose, single or two shots; several received placebo; per-sample allocation not given. Each sample was drawn 63 days after the first injection (of vaccine or placebo). This TCR derives from a person aged 18-60 years who received the Ad26.COV2.S COVID-19 vaccine or a placebo. The input for sequencing was peripheral blood, taken in a trial of Ad26.COV2.S vaccine versus placebo. The chain couples TRBV4-1 to TRBJ2-7; TRBD1 is a possible D gene (5 bases). The CDR3: CASSRKQETSYEQYF. The DNA for the CDR3 is TGCGCCAGCAGCCGAAAACAGGAGACCTCCTACGAGCAGTACTTC.